Ten or more counts support the clone carrying this T cell receptor beta chain. Its specificity is not known. These data originate in a study of T cells after yellow fever vaccination. Notes on the study in general: Any FACS-sorted repertoire could hold abundant clonotypes that contaminate it from the bulk population.

TCRdb itself ran the 5' RACE reads through MiXCR, one entry per CDR3 protein. The table includes about 220,000 distinct CDR3 sequences, approximately 3.2% detected once. The CDR3 has 13 amino acids. Germline V lookup: CDR1 SGHTA, CDR2 FQGNSA. The V and J ends lost 5 bases and 7 bases respectively, with 14 bases between them. The chain recombines TRBV7-2 with TRBJ1-2; D is possibly TRBD1 (6 bases). The receptor comes from a man between 18 and 29 years old who received the YFV17D yellow fever vaccine. The sequenced sample was CD4+ T cells sorted from PBMCs, obtained 10 days after the yellow fever booster vaccination. The CDR3 sequence: CASSPQGNSGYTF. For the CDR3, the DNA is TGTGCCAGCAGCCCTCAGGGGAATTCTGGCTACACCTTC.